This T cell receptor (beta chain) was recorded in a study of monozygotic twins with inflammatory bowel disease. Amplification of TCRalpha and TCRbeta cDNA involved two nested PCRs that ran for 16 and 9 cycles. TCRdb reanalyzed the 5' RACE reads and collapses them to one entry per CDR3 protein, without DNA. The sample holds 350,000 to 550,000 distinct CDR3 sequences. No T cells were sorted before total RNA was taken from whole blood. The source material was blood. This TCR was sampled from a human donor with ulcerative colitis or Crohn's disease, or a healthy co-twin of an affected twin (not recorded which).

CDR3: CASSLGEEGTQYF. V gene TRBV7-2 combines with J gene TRBJ2-5. The CDR3 length is 13 residues. Per germline, CDR1 SGHTA and CDR2 FQGNSA.